The next 12 T cell receptor beta chains were all read from a single sample in a study of blood T cells in healthy people across ages. A sample-barcoded 5' primer and a J-beta primer mix were used in a second PCR of roughly 7 to 12 cycles. In TCRdb, the 5' RACE reads were re-called with MiXCR into one record per CDR3 protein. The sample has under 1,000,000 distinct CDR3 sequences; roughly 46% are singletons. The specimen was blood. The receptors were gathered from a man at least 80 years old in good health.

The V call is TRBV4-1, the J call TRBJ2-4; D gene ambiguous. This CDR3 comprises 15 residues. V lost 3 bases, J lost 1 base, and 10 bases lay in between. Germline-derived CDR1 and CDR2 are MGHRA and YSYEKL. CDR3: CASSHGVRAKNIQYF. Written as DNA, the CDR3 is TGCGCCAGCAGCCATGGGGTGCGGGCCAAAAACATTCAGTACTTC.

The chain combines TRBV4-3 with TRBJ2-7, with D unclear. Between the trimmed V and J ends, which lost 0 bases and 6 bases, there was a span of 12 bases. From germline, CDR1 is LGHNA and CDR2 YSLEER. This CDR3 contains 14 residues. CDR3 sequence: CASSQEGLVGEQYF. The CDR3 DNA reads as TGCGCCAGCAGCCAAGAAGGCCTAGTCGGCGAGCAGTACTTC.

This clonotype has just one count. CDR3 coding DNA: TGTGCCAGCAGCCCCGAGTCGACTAGCGGGTACAATGAGCAGTACTTC. The encoded protein is CASSPESTSGYNEQYF. The chain couples TRBV4-2 to TRBJ2-5, with TRBD2 matching 10 bases. V shed 4 bases and J 11 bases; nucleotides not matched to a gene: 16. The CDR3 sequence is 16 residues long. The germline V gene encodes CDR1 LGHNA and CDR2 YNFKEQ.

This clonotype was detected once. This chain links TRBV10-3 with TRBJ2-2; 7 bases are a match to TRBD2. Germline values: CDR1 ENHRY, CDR2 SYGVKD. The junction had 7 bases not matched to a gene; V was cut back by 4 bases and J by 2 bases. There are 16 residues in the CDR3. CDR3 loop: CAISVRLTSNTGELFF. The CDR3 DNA sequence: TGTGCCATCAGTGTCCGCCTGACTAGCAACACCGGGGAGCTGTTTTTT.

This chain connects TRBV12-3 or TRBV12-4 to TRBJ2-4; D assignment may be TRBD1 or TRBD2 (5 bases each). TRBJ2-5 matches the DNA end more closely, so the J call is doubtful. The CDR3 extends over 14 amino acids. DNA of the CDR3: TGTGCCAGCAGTGTATCGGGGCTCCAAGAGACCCAGTACTTC. Its protein product is CASSVSGLQETQYF.

In this sample, this clonotype turned up a few times. The gene calls are TRBV28 and TRBJ2-5; the D is unclear. The germline gives CDR1 MDHEN, CDR2 SYDVKM. This CDR3 is built from 12 residues. Trimming removed 5 bases at V and 1 base at J, with 5 bases between. The CDR3 sequence is CASSRFQETQYF. The CDR3, as DNA: TGTGCCAGCAGTCGGTTCCAAGAGACCCAGTACTTC.

This clonotype was seen only a few times. The V gene is TRBV7-8, the J gene TRBJ2-1; 9 nucleotides align to TRBD2. Unmatched junction bases numbered 7, after V lost 5 bases and J lost 14 bases. Germline V CDR1 and CDR2: SGHVS, FQNEAQ. The CDR3 consists of 12 residues. CDR3 amino acids: CASSPPGTSKFF. The CDR3, as DNA: TGTGCCAGCAGCCCCCCAGGGACTAGCAAGTTCTTC.

This rearrangement joins TRBV3-1 to TRBJ2-1; maybe TRBD1 (5 bases). Germline V gives CDR1 LGHDT, CDR2 YNNKEL (reference sequence). The CDR3 sequence is 16 residues long. The germline V and J ends were trimmed by 0 bases and 3 bases, with 12 bases remaining between them. CDR3 region: CASSQEGVGGYNEQFF. CDR3 DNA: TGTGCCAGCAGCCAAGAAGGGGTAGGCGGCTACAATGAGCAGTTCTTC.

To note about this clonotype: A much larger clone is a single base away; this may be a read error. The rearrangement joins TRBV20-1 to TRBJ2-5, with a tentative D call TRBD2 (5 bases). V lost 1 base and J lost 11, with 20 bases in between. The CDR3 covers 14 residues. Germline V gene sequence: CDR1 DFQATT, CDR2 SNEGSKA (reference sequence). The CDR3 coding sequence is TGCAGTGCTAGAGTGGCGGGCTCCTACAATGAGCAGTACTTC. Translating gives CSARVAGSYNEQYF.

The rearrangement joins TRBV7-9 to TRBJ2-1; TRBD1 aligns across 7 bases. CDR3 length equals 14 residues. V shed 4 bases and J 8 bases; nucleotides not matched to a gene: 8. CDR1 and CDR2 (germline): SEHNR, FQNEAQ (reference sequence). CDR3 in amino acids: CASSYDYRGDEQFF. The DNA of the CDR3 is TGTGCCAGCAGCTACGATTACAGGGGAGATGAGCAGTTCTTC.

CDR3 residues: CASSLIGRKTSGCNEQFF. The CDR3, as DNA: TGTGCCAGCAGTTTAATTGGAAGGAAAACTAGCGGCTGCAATGAGCAGTTCTTC. The chain links TRBV28 to TRBJ2-1; 8 nucleotides agree with TRBD2. From germline, CDR1 is MDHEN and CDR2 SYDVKM. The CDR3 runs 18 residues. The junction had 15 bases not matched to a gene; V was cut back by 2 bases and J by 6 bases. Full variable domain (outside the CDR3, taken from reference TRBV28 and TRBJ2-1): DVKVTQSSRYLVKRTGEKVFLECVQDMDHENMFWYRQDPGLGLRLIYFSYDVKMKEKGDIPEGYSVSREKKERFSLILESASTNQTSMYLCASSLIGRKTSGCNEQFFGPGTRLTVL.

In this sample, this clonotype turned up a few times. This chain links TRBV4-3 with TRBJ2-4; D may be TRBD2 (6 bases). Germline values: CDR1 LGHNA, CDR2 YSLEER. Trimming shortened V by 1 base and J by 9 bases, and 16 bases separated the two germline ends. The CDR3 contains 15 residues. This CDR3 reads CASSQVRGEGGIQYF. In DNA form, the CDR3 reads TGCGCCAGCAGCCAAGTGCGGGGAGAGGGTGGCATTCAGTACTTC.